This entry lists 24 T cell receptor beta chains sequenced from one sample in a study of T cell changes during pregnancy in multiple sclerosis (dated by TCRdb to the late 2010s). Library method: the immunoSEQ multiplex PCR assay. TCRdb's version of the immuneACCESS table is confined to in-frame rearrangements and falls short of the full clone set. An unresolved V gene accounts for under half of the shortfall where checked; the remainder is of unknown origin. Across this sample there are about 11,000 clones, with roughly 90% seen only once. The ten largest make up 5.1% of the sample. Source: CD8+ T cells from peripheral blood mononuclear cells, taken in the first trimester of pregnancy. The receptors were gathered from a female donor in good health, enrolled as a control in a pregnancy study.

The chain couples TRBV9 to TRBJ2-2; 15 bases fit TRBD2. V lost 0 bases and J lost 5; bases outside the gene matches: 5. There are 18 residues in the CDR3. Germline V gene sequence: CDR1 SGDLS, CDR2 YYNGEE. This chain's CDR3 is CASSVDGLAGGPTGELFF. CDR3 DNA sequence: TGTGCCAGCAGCGTAGACGGACTAGCGGGGGGGCCAACCGGGGAGCTGTTTTTT.

This chain joins TRBV15 and TRBJ1-1; TRBD1 aligns across 9 bases. The V gene end was trimmed by 3 bases and the J gene end by 3 bases; junction bases not matched to a gene: 14. The germline gives CDR1 LNHNV, CDR2 YYDKDF (reference sequence). The CDR3 has 18 amino acids. DNA of the CDR3: TGTGCCACCAGCAGGTACCGTCGGGACAGGGTATCGGACACTGAAGCTTTCTTT. Its protein is CATSRYRRDRVSDTEAFF.

The gene calls are TRBV7-6 and TRBJ1-1, with D possibly matching TRBD1 (6 bases). Germline CDR1 and CDR2: SGHVS and FNYEAQ. The CDR3 runs to 19 residues. Trimming shortened V by 3 bases and J by 0 bases, and 23 bases separated the two germline ends. CDR3 DNA: TGTGCCAGCAGCTTGAGGGGGTCGGAAGGGTACCCCATGAACACTGAAGCTTTCTTT. Amino acid sequence: CASSLRGSEGYPMNTEAFF.

This clone was recorded only once. The V gene is TRBV5-1, the J gene TRBJ2-7, with D maybe TRBD1 (5 bases). The CDR3 contains 15 residues. Germline assignment: CDR1 SGHRS and CDR2 YFSETQ. The ends were cut back, 2 bases at V and 5 bases at J, with 17 bases in the middle. The CDR3 loop reads CASSFLQGLRNEQYF. The CDR3 nucleotides read TGCGCCAGCAGCTTCCTTCAGGGCCTTAGGAACGAGCAGTACTTC.

This rearrangement joins TRBV6-5 to TRBJ2-1, with D perhaps matching TRBD1 (5 bases). Trimming cost V 2 bases and J 0 bases, with 5 bases left between them. Germline V CDR1 and CDR2: MNHEY, SVGAGI. This CDR3 is 14 amino acids long. CDR3 nucleotides: TGTGCCAGCAGTTACGACAGCTCCTACAATGAGCAGTTCTTC. It translates to CASSYDSSYNEQFF.

V usage is TRBV7-2 and J usage is TRBJ1-2, with a possible D match to TRBD1 (5 bases). This CDR3 is 16 amino acids long. Between the trimmed V and J ends, which lost 2 bases and 4 bases, there was a span of 17 bases. Germline lookup yields CDR1 SGHTA and CDR2 FQGNSA. As DNA, the CDR3 is TGTGCCAGCAGCTTAACGCCCCCGACAGAAAGCTATGGCTACACCTTC. It translates to CASSLTPPTESYGYTF. Complete variable domain (other parts from reference TRBV7-2 and TRBJ1-2): GAGVSQSPSNKVTEKGKDVELRCDPISGHTALYWYRQSLGQGLEFLIYFQGNSAPDKSGLPSDRFSAERTGGSVSTLTIQRTQQEDSAVYLCASSLTPPTESYGYTFGSGTRLTVV.

Concerning this clone itself: Other DNA sequences of this sample code for an identical CDR3. J is TRBJ2-2 and V is TRBV6-4; TRBD1 is a possible D gene (5 bases). The CDR3 contains 14 residues. V lost 0 bases, J lost 4 bases, and 6 bases lay in between. The germline CDR1 and CDR2 sequences are MRHNA and SNTAGT. The CDR3, as DNA: TGTGCCAGCAGTGACTCAGACAGCACCGGGGAGCTGTTTTTT. This encodes CASSDSDSTGELFF.

This clone appeared a few times. A junction boundary mismatches the germline segment, possibly from a read error. This chain joins TRBV6-4 and TRBJ2-1; possible D gene TRBD1, 5 bases. CDR1 is MRHNA and CDR2 is SNTAGT in the germline V gene. CDR3 length: 15 amino acids. The CDR3 reads CASSDLGQGHNEQFF. Here the CDR3 DNA reads TGTGCCAGCAGCGACTTAGGGCAGGGCCACAATGAGCAGTTCTTC.

V gene TRBV30 combines with J gene TRBJ2-1; 9 bases line up with TRBD1. The V gene end was trimmed by 2 bases and the J gene end by 10 bases; junction bases not matched to a gene: 12. The germline V gene has CDR1 GTSNPN and CDR2 SVGIG (reference sequence). This CDR3 contains 15 residues. The CDR3 sequence: CAWSLTKQGAGEQFF. Written as DNA, the CDR3 is TGTGCCTGGAGTCTAACCAAACAGGGGGCTGGGGAGCAGTTCTTC.

This chain connects TRBV7-9 to TRBJ2-4; D possibly corresponds to TRBD1 (5 bases). Per germline, CDR1 SEHNR and CDR2 FQNEAQ (reference sequence). Trimming shortened V by 2 bases and J by 0 bases, and 14 bases separated the two germline ends. CDR3 length equals 17 residues. CDR3: CASSLLDNPIAKNIQYF. The DNA for the CDR3 is TGTGCCAGCAGCTTATTGGACAACCCCATAGCCAAAAACATTCAGTACTTC.

The chain is built from TRBV30 and TRBJ2-3; possible D gene TRBD2, 6 bases. This CDR3 is built from 12 residues. Germline V gene data show CDR1 as GTSNPN and CDR2 as SVGIG (reference sequence). The germline V and J ends were trimmed by 0 bases and 6 bases, with 7 bases remaining between them. In DNA, the CDR3 is TGTGCCTGGAGTGTACGGGGGGATACGCAGTATTTT. Its translation: CAWSVRGDTQYF.

V gene TRBV7-9 combines with J gene TRBJ2-7; 7 bases are shared with TRBD1. V lost 1 base and J lost 5; bases outside the gene matches: 5. The germline gives CDR1 SEHNR, CDR2 FQNEAQ (reference sequence). This CDR3 is 14 amino acids long. The CDR3 DNA is TGTGCCAGCAGCTTAGAAGACAGGGTGCACGAGCAGTACTTC. This encodes CASSLEDRVHEQYF.

The V call is TRBV7-8, the J call TRBJ2-7, with 12 bases that match TRBD2. V was clipped by 5 bases and J by 1 base; unmatched bases: 3. CDR3 length equals 15 residues. Germline V gene data show CDR1 as SGHVS and CDR2 as FQNEAQ. CDR3 protein: CASSDGLAGSYEQYF. CDR3 coding DNA: TGTGCCAGCAGCGACGGACTAGCGGGGTCCTACGAGCAGTACTTC.

The chain carries TRBV11-2 and TRBJ2-1; no reliable D call. The CDR3 sequence is 17 residues long. Germline values: CDR1 SGHAT, CDR2 FQNNGV. V lost 5 bases and J 2 bases, leaving 19 bases between the germline ends. Written as DNA, the CDR3 is TGTGCCAGCAGCCTACGGAGAGGTTCCCCCACCTACAATGAGCAGTTCTTC. Its translation is CASSLRRGSPTYNEQFF.

This chain joins TRBV9 and TRBJ2-7; 7 nucleotides match TRBD2. Germline loops: CDR1 SGDLS, CDR2 YYNGEE. CDR3 size: 17 residues. The V segment lost 3 bases and the J segment 5 bases; nucleotides outside the gene matches: 17. This CDR3 reads CASSAYLGTTLADEQYF. Written as DNA, the CDR3 is TGTGCCAGCAGCGCGTATTTGGGGACTACCCTCGCGGACGAGCAGTACTTC.

The chain has TRBV6-5 and TRBJ1-2, with 10 positions matching TRBD1. The ends lost 2 bases at V and 6 bases at J; junction bases unmatched: 3. CDR1 MNHEY and CDR2 SVGAGI come from the germline V gene. CDR3 length: 14 residues. The CDR3 nucleotides are TGTGCCAGCAGTTACCTGACAGGGGGCGATGGCTACACCTTC. It yields the protein CASSYLTGGDGYTF.

V gene TRBV7-3 combines with J gene TRBJ2-3; the match to TRBD2 covers 7 bases. Germline-derived CDR1 and CDR2 are SGHTA and FQGTGA. V trimming: 2 bases; J trimming: 2 bases; junction bases outside the gene matches: 1. The CDR3 length is 14 residues. CDR3 loop: CASSLAGDTDTQYF. DNA for the CDR3: TGTGCCAGCAGCTTAGCGGGGGACACAGATACGCAGTATTTT.

This clone has only one observation. The rearrangement joins TRBV7-3 to TRBJ1-1, with no clear D. The CDR3 sequence is 13 residues long. Trimming took off 5 bases at V and 4 bases at J, with 11 bases between the two ends. Per the germline V gene, CDR1 is SGHTA and CDR2 is FQGTGA. The CDR3 DNA reads as TGTGCCAGCAGCGACCACGAGGGCACTGAAGCTTTCTTT. Translation: CASSDHEGTEAFF.

The chain recombines TRBV25-1 with TRBJ1-6, with TRBD1 matching 7 bases. Germline V lookup: CDR1 MGHDK, CDR2 SYGVNS. CDR3 size: 14 residues. V was pared by 4 bases and J by 7 bases, with 4 bases of the junction left unmatched. The CDR3 coding sequence is TGTGCCAGCAGTGGGTCAGGGGGAAATTCACCCCTCCACTTT. Translated: CASSGSGGNSPLHF.

The chain links TRBV2 to TRBJ2-6; D gene uncertain. Germline V gene lookup returns CDR1 SNHLY and CDR2 FYNNEI. The CDR3 runs 15 residues. V lost 6 bases, J lost 1 base, and 10 bases lay in between. DNA for the CDR3: TGTGCCAGCAGGGTCGATGAGTCTGGGGCCAACGTCCTGACTTTC. It codes for CASRVDESGANVLTF.

The chain links TRBV15 to TRBJ2-6; D possibly corresponds to TRBD1 (6 bases). Germline V lookup: CDR1 LNHNV, CDR2 YYDKDF (reference sequence). This CDR3 comprises 17 residues. The V end was cut by 7 bases, the J end by 1 base, with 17 bases between. The CDR3 here is CATTKGTSASGANVLTF. CDR3 nucleotides: TGTGCCACCACTAAGGGGACATCCGCATCTGGGGCCAACGTCCTGACTTTC.

The rearrangement links TRBV4-3 to TRBJ1-5; TRBD1 aligns across 8 bases. Germline lookup yields CDR1 LGHNA and CDR2 YSLEER. The CDR3 loop spans 15 amino acids. V was clipped by 3 bases and J by 2 bases; unmatched bases: 3. CDR3 DNA sequence: TGCGCCAGCAGCCAGGGGACAGGTGGCAATCAGCCCCAGCATTTT. Amino acids: CASSQGTGGNQPQHF.

The chain uses TRBV6-4 and TRBJ2-2; 7 nucleotides align to TRBD2. With 0 bases clipped from V and 6 bases from J, the junction kept 1 base outside the gene matches. The germline CDR1 and CDR2 sequences are MRHNA and SNTAGT. The CDR3 length is 14 residues. CDR3 loop: CASSDSSGAGELFF. CDR3 DNA sequence: TGTGCCAGCAGTGACTCGAGCGGGGCCGGGGAGCTGTTTTTT.

The chain couples TRBV27 to TRBJ1-2; D possibly corresponds to TRBD1 (5 bases). CDR1 and CDR2 (germline): MNHEY, SMNVEV (reference sequence). The V gene lost 0 bases and the J gene lost 5 bases, with 10 bases spanning the gap. This CDR3 has 14 amino acids. The CDR3 DNA reads as TGTGCCAGCAGTTTATCGGGGACTATTTATGGCTACACCTTC. Translated: CASSLSGTIYGYTF.